This section outlines one T cell receptor beta chain sequence together with its context. Its antigen is still unknown. The ends were cut back, 2 bases at V and 1 base at J, with 12 bases in the middle. Per germline, CDR1 KGHSH and CDR2 LQKENI. CDR3 length: 15 residues. The sample is drawn from a study of graft-versus-host responses after intestinal transplantation. Study context: The study gave all recipients anti-thymocyte globulin induction, then tacrolimus and steroids for 2 to 3 years. Study results and caveats: Early after transplant, HvG declines were associated with peak levels of circulating GvH clones. Recipient marrow held GvH clones, some first seen in ileum or blood. Across patients carrying graft-donor T cell macrochimerism, allografts held high graft-versus-host to host-versus-graft clonal ratios.

The data were produced by immunoSEQ multiplex PCR, yet TCRdb's version contains in-frame clones alone and is incomplete. The sample contains just over 20,000 clones, approximately 92% of which appear only once. This clonotype originated in a human patient who received an intestinal transplant, so some T cells may come from the graft donor. The rearrangement joins TRBV18 to TRBJ2-7, with D possibly called TRBD1 or TRBD2 (5 bases each). This material consisted of PBMCs, taken about 250 days after intestinal transplant. The CDR3 spells CASSPGGMESYEQYF. For the CDR3, the DNA is TGTGCCAGCTCACCAGGGGGAATGGAATCCTACGAGCAGTACTTC.